This entry lists 21 T cell receptor beta chains sequenced from one sample in a study of blood T cell repertoires in COVID-19 (dated by TCRdb to about 2020). The method was the immunoSEQ multiplex PCR assay. The source is immuneACCESS, and TCRdb retained only in-frame sequences with V and J called. Part of the clones is not carried over; for the studies checked, unresolved V genes explain less than half of this, and the remainder is unexplained. This sample holds fewer than 90,000 clones; approximately 90% were observed only once. Jointly, the top ten make up about 4.2% of the sample. Sequencing was done on a sample of peripheral blood. These receptors all stem from a man in his sixties or seventies with active COVID-19.

In regard to this clone: One junction end disagrees with the germline gene, perhaps due to a read error. The CDR3: CAGSTQGSSYNSPLHF. Here the CDR3 DNA reads TGTGCCGGCAGTACACAGGGGAGCTCCTATAATTCACCCCTCCACTTT. The chain employs TRBV28 and TRBJ1-6, with 7 nucleotides matching TRBD1. Germline V gives CDR1 MDHEN, CDR2 SYDVKM. The CDR3 has 16 residues.

V is TRBV4-2 and J is TRBJ2-7; 9 bases agree with TRBD1. Losses at the gene ends were 3 bases for V and 5 bases for J; bases not matched to a gene: 8. The CDR3 runs 15 residues. Germline CDR1 and CDR2: LGHNA and YNFKEQ. Here the CDR3 DNA reads TGTGCCAGCAGCCAGACCCGGACAGGGGCAAACGAGCAGTACTTC. This encodes CASSQTRTGANEQYF.

The CDR3 reads CASSQDFQRESSGDTQYF. The DNA for the CDR3 is TGCGCCAGCAGCCAAGATTTCCAGCGGGAGTCGTCAGGAGATACGCAGTATTTT. V usage is TRBV4-3 and J usage is TRBJ2-3; 8 nucleotides align to TRBD2. This CDR3 has 18 residues. Germline V gene sequence: CDR1 LGHNA, CDR2 YSLEER. Germline trimming cut 0 bases from V and 5 bases from J; bases unmatched to any gene: 13.

CDR3: CATQSPESGLWEQYF. The CDR3 coding sequence is TGTGCCACCCAGAGCCCCGAAAGCGGGTTGTGGGAGCAGTACTTC. J is TRBJ2-7 and V is TRBV7-5; the tabulated D call, TRBD2, remains unverified against the DNA. TRBV7-5 is marked as a pseudogene. This CDR3 contains 15 residues.

The chain has TRBV5-1 and TRBJ2-2, with TRBD1 matching over 10 bases. Germline V lookup: CDR1 SGHRS, CDR2 YFSETQ. V lost 4 bases, J lost 4 bases, and 19 bases stayed unmatched. The CDR3 length is 20 residues. In nucleotides, the CDR3 is TGCGCCAGCAGCGCGGTTGGCCGACAGGGGGCATCGCCCTTCACCGGGGAGCTGTTTTTT. It yields the protein CASSAVGRQGASPFTGELFF.

The rearrangement links TRBV7-8 to TRBJ2-5; D not resolved. Trimming took off 5 bases at V and 4 bases at J, with 17 bases between the two ends. Per the germline V gene, CDR1 is SGHVS and CDR2 is FQNEAQ. This CDR3 has 15 amino acids. CDR3 sequence (DNA): TGTGCCAGCAGCCCAAACCCGAGCACCCCAGAGACCCAGTACTTC. It specifies CASSPNPSTPETQYF.

The chain has TRBV5-1 and TRBJ2-3; maybe TRBD2 (6 bases). V was clipped by 4 bases and J by 5 bases, with 8 bases between them. This CDR3 region has 12 residues. Per germline, CDR1 SGHRS and CDR2 YFSETQ. CDR3 amino acids: CASSRAGDTQYF. The DNA of the CDR3 is TGCGCCAGCAGCAGAGCGGGAGATACGCAGTATTTT.

The chain uses TRBV25-1 and TRBJ2-7; D unresolved. The CDR3 length is 12 residues. V gave up 5 bases and J gave up 2 bases, with 7 bases separating them. Germline V gives CDR1 MGHDK, CDR2 SYGVNS. CDR3 nucleotide sequence: TGTGCCAGCAGTTACGACACCTACGAGCAGTACTTC. Protein sequence: CASSYDTYEQYF.

The J gene is TRBJ2-5, the V gene TRBV15, with a possible D match to TRBD1 (6 bases). The CDR3 runs 17 residues. Germline CDR1 reads LNHNV; CDR2 reads YYDKDF (reference sequence). V was cut by 4 bases and J by 2 bases, with 20 bases left in between. The DNA of the CDR3 is TGTGCCACCAGCACCCCTAAAGGGGGTTGGGCGCAAGAGACCCAGTACTTC. Translated, it gives CATSTPKGGWAQETQYF.

The V call is TRBV25-1, the J call TRBJ2-2, with a possible D match to TRBD2 (6 bases). From germline, CDR1 is MGHDK and CDR2 SYGVNS. V lost 8 bases and J 5 bases, leaving 18 bases between the germline ends. This CDR3 region has 15 residues. Written as DNA, the CDR3 is TGTGCCAGCGGAGGGGTAGGGCCCTGGACCGGGGAGCTGTTTTTT. The encoded protein is CASGGVGPWTGELFF.

The rearrangement uses TRBV10-3 and TRBJ2-2; TRBD2 matches at 10 bases. The CDR3 runs to 16 residues. The ends lost 7 bases at V and 6 bases at J; junction bases unmatched: 11. CDR1 ENHRY and CDR2 SYGVKD come from the germline V gene. The CDR3 reads CAINGVAGGRPGELFF. In DNA, the CDR3 is TGTGCCATCAATGGGGTAGCGGGAGGTCGTCCCGGGGAGCTGTTTTTT.

The chain joins TRBV2 to TRBJ1-1; D perhaps matches TRBD1 (5 bases). The CDR3 sequence is 14 residues long. The ends were cut back, 4 bases at V and 5 bases at J, with 14 bases in the middle. The germline CDR1 and CDR2 sequences are SNHLY and FYNNEI. The CDR3 nucleotides read TGTGCCAGCAGTGTTACAAGGGGTAGGACTGAAGCTTTCTTT. It is translated as CASSVTRGRTEAFF.

This CDR3 reads CASSTPQGGGSGETQYF. In nucleotides, the CDR3 is TGTGCCAGCAGCACCCCCCAAGGGGGAGGGTCGGGGGAGACCCAGTACTTC. The rearrangement joins TRBV21-1 to TRBJ2-5; TRBD2 is the table's D call, not checked against the DNA. TRBV21-1 is classified as a pseudogene. The CDR3 is made up of 17 amino acids.

The chain is built from TRBV18 and TRBJ1-6; 9 bases agree with TRBD1. The CDR3 runs 14 residues. The germline gives CDR1 KGHSH, CDR2 LQKENI. The V and J ends lost 3 bases and 8 bases, in that order; junction bases with no gene match: 2. The CDR3 DNA reads as TGTGCCAGCTCACCCCGGGACAGGGATTCACCCCTCCACTTT. It yields the protein CASSPRDRDSPLHF.

V is TRBV29-1 and J is TRBJ2-7, with a possible D match to TRBD2 (7 bases). V lost 6 bases and J lost 2, with 17 bases in between. Germline CDR1 is SQVTM and CDR2 is ANQGSEA. This CDR3 is built from 14 residues. In DNA, the CDR3 is TGCAGCGTAACACCCGGCGGGGGCGCCTACGAGCAGTACTTC. Residues: CSVTPGGGAYEQYF.

This sequence joins TRBV7-8 and TRBJ2-7, with 9 positions matching TRBD1. This CDR3 has 15 amino acids. The germline V gene encodes CDR1 SGHVS and CDR2 FQNEAQ. The ends lost 5 bases at V and 6 bases at J; junction bases unmatched: 11. CDR3 residues: CASSEQGAGLGEQYF. As DNA, the CDR3 is TGTGCCAGCAGCGAACAGGGGGCGGGGCTGGGCGAGCAGTACTTC.

This clone showed up just once. V is TRBV4-3 and J is TRBJ2-7; D unclear. The CDR3 consists of 14 residues. Trimming stripped 0 bases from V and 6 bases from J, with 12 bases between. Germline V CDR1 and CDR2: LGHNA, YSLEER. The CDR3 reads CASSQEWAIGEQYF. The CDR3 DNA sequence: TGCGCCAGCAGCCAAGAGTGGGCAATCGGCGAGCAGTACTTC.

The rearrangement links TRBV20-1 to TRBJ2-2, with TRBD1 identical over 8 bases. Germline CDR1 and CDR2: DFQATT and SNEGSKA (reference sequence). This CDR3 has 15 amino acids. J lost 4 bases, V lost 3 bases, and 7 bases had no gene match. CDR3 protein: CSASPGDRGTGELFF. CDR3 DNA: TGCAGTGCTAGTCCGGGAGACAGGGGCACCGGGGAGCTGTTTTTT.

This chain connects TRBV18 to TRBJ2-5; 8 bases line up with TRBD1. Trimming at V came to 1 base and at J to 5 bases, leaving 3 bases not matched to a gene. This CDR3 region has 14 residues. Germline V CDR1 and CDR2: KGHSH, LQKENI. CDR3 bases: TGTGCCAGCTCACCACGGCAGGGGGCGGAGACCCAGTACTTC. Translated: CASSPRQGAETQYF. The full variable domain, completed using reference TRBV18 and TRBJ2-5, is NAGVMQNPRHLVRRRGQEARLRCSPMKGHSHVYWYRQLPEEGLKFMVYLQKENIIDESGMPKERFSAEFPKEGPSILRIQQVVRGDSAAYFCASSPRQGAETQYFGPGTRLLVL.

The CDR3 region is CASSRPGQGAYEQYF. Here the CDR3 DNA reads TGTGCCAGCAGTAGGCCGGGACAGGGCGCCTACGAGCAGTACTTC. The V gene is TRBV6-5, the J gene TRBJ2-7; the match to TRBD1 covers 9 bases. In germline, CDR1 is MNHEY, CDR2 SVGAGI. This CDR3 spans 15 amino acids. Trimming took 5 bases from V and 2 from J; bases not matched to a gene: 7.

CDR3 in DNA: TGTGCCAGCAGCGGACGCAGGGGACAGCCCCAGCATTTT. Its protein product is CASSGRRGQPQHF. V is TRBV7-6 and J is TRBJ1-5; D might be TRBD1 (6 bases). V lost 5 bases to trimming and J lost 7 bases, with 12 bases between them. The CDR3 has 13 amino acids. The V gene's germline CDR1 is SGHVS and CDR2 FNYEAQ.